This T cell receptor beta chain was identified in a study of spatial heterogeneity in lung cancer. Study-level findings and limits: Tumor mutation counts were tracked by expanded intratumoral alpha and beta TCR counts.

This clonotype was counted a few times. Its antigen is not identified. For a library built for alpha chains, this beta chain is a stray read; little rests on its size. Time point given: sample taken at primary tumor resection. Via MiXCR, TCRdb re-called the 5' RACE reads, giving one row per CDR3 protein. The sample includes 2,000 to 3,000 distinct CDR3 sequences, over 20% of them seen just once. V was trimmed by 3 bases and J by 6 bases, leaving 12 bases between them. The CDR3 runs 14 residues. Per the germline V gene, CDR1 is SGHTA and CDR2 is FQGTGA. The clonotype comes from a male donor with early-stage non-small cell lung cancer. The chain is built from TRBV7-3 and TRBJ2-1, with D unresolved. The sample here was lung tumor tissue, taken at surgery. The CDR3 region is CASSFAVSSNEQFF. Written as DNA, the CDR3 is TGTGCCAGCAGCTTTGCGGTCAGCAGCAATGAGCAGTTCTTC.